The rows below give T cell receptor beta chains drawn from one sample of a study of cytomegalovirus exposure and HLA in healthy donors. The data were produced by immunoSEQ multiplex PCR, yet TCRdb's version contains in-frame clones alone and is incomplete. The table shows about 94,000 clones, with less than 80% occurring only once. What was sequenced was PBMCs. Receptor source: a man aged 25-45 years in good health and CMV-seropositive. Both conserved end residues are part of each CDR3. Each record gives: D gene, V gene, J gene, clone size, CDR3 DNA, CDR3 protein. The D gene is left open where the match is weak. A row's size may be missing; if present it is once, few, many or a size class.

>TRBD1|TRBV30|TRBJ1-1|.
TGTGCCTGGAGTGTACTGACAGGGCACGCTTTCTTT
CAWSVLTGHAFF
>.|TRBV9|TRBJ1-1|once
TGTGCCAGCAGCGTCCTCCAGGGGCTTGCGACTGAAGCTTTCTTT
CASSVLQGLATEAFF
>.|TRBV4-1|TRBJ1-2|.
TGCGCCAGCAGCCAAGAAGGCAGGAGGAAGACCTTC
CASSQEGRRKTF
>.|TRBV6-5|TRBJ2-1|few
TGTGCCAGCAGTTACTCGTCAGACAATGAGCAGTTCTTC
CASSYSSDNEQFF
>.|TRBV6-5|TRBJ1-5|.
TGTGCCAGCAGTTCCCAAGGAGGGCCGAATCAGCCCCAGAATTTT
CASSSQGGPNQPQNF
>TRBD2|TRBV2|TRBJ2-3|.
TGTGCCAGCAGTGATCGGCTAGCGGGAGAGACAGATACGCAGTATTTT
CASSDRLAGETDTQYF
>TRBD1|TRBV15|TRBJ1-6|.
TGTGCCACCAGCAGAGATCCGGACAGGCGTAATTCACCCCTCCACTTT
CATSRDPDRRNSPLHF
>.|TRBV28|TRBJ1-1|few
TGTGCCAGCAGTTTGAGGAACACTGAAGCTTTCTTT
CASSLRNTEAFF
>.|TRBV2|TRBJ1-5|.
TGTGCCAGCAGTGGAGGAGGAACCAATCAGCCCCAGCATTTT
CASSGGGTNQPQHF
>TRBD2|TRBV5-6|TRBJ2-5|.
TGTGCCAGCAGCTTGCCAACCCCCGGCCTAGCGGGTCAAGAGACCCAGTACTTC
CASSLPTPGLAGQETQYF
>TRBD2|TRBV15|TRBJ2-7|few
TGTGCCACCAGCAGAGATGCGGCTAGCGGGAGGGAGAGGTACTTC
CATSRDAASGRERYF
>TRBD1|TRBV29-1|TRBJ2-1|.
TGCAGCACCTGGGACAGGGGTTACGATGAGCAGTTCTTC
CSTWDRGYDEQFF
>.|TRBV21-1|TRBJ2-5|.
TGTGCCAGCACCTGGGACCGGGACTCCGAAGAGACCCAGTACTTC
CASTWDRDSEETQYF
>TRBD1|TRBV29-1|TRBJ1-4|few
TGCAGCGCTGGGAGGACAGGGGGAGATGAAAAACTGTTTTTT
CSAGRTGGDEKLFF
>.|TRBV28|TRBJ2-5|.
TGTGCCAGCAGTAGAGCGGATCTACAAGAGACCCAGTACTTC
CASSRADLQETQYF
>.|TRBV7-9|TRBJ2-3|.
TGTGCCAGCAGCTCCGTGGGCGGGGTTAGCACAGATACGCAGTATTTT
CASSSVGGVSTDTQYF
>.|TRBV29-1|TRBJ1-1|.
TGCAGCGCGGGGGCGGGGGACCCTGAAGCTTTCTTT
CSAGAGDPEAFF
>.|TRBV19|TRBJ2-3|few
TGTGCCAGTAGTCAATCCGCCGATACAGGGAAAGATACGCAGTATTTT
CASSQSADTGKDTQYF
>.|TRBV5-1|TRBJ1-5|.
TGCGCCAGCAGCTTGGTGTCGGGTAGCAATCAGCCCCAGCATTTT
CASSLVSGSNQPQHF
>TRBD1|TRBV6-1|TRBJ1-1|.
TGTGCCAGCAGTGAACCCCCGACAGGGGGAATCACTGAAGCTTTCTTT
CASSEPPTGGITEAFF
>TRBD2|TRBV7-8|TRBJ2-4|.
TGTGCCACCCGGGGAGGGGCTGAAAACATTCAGTACTTC
CATRGGAENIQYF
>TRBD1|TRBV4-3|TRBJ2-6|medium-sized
TGCGCCAGCAGCCAAACAGGGGGCTCTGGGGCCAACGTCCTGACTTTC
CASSQTGGSGANVLTF
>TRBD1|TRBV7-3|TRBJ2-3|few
TGTGCCAGCAGCTCCGGGACAGGAAGCACAGATACGCAGTATTTT
CASSSGTGSTDTQYF
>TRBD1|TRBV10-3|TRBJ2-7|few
TGTGCCATCAGTGAACTTACAGGGGGCGCGTCCTACGAGCAGTACTTC
CAISELTGGASYEQYF
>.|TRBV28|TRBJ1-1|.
TGTGCCAGCAGTTTAGAACAGTCCCGCCCTTTCTTT
CASSLEQSRPFF
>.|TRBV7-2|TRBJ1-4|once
TGTGCCAGCAGCTCCGGGGGGGCCCTGGGGGAAAAACTGTTTTTT
CASSSGGALGEKLFF
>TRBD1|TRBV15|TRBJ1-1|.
TGTGCCACCAGCAGAGAACGGTGGGGACAGGGTTACACTGAAGCTTTCTTT
CATSRERWGQGYTEAFF
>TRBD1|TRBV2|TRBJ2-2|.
TGTGCCAGCAGTTCCCGGACAGGGGGAACCGGGGAGCTGTTTTTT
CASSSRTGGTGELFF
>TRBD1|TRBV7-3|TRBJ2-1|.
TGTGCCAGCAGCTCAGAGGGGGCGAATGAGCAGTTCTTC
CASSSEGANEQFF
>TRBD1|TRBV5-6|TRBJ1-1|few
TGTGCCAGCAGCAAACCAGGACAGGGCCTTACTGAAGCTTTCTTT
CASSKPGQGLTEAFF
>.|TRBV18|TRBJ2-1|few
TGTGCCAGCTCACCTGGGGAGGGGGTCTACAATGAGCAGTTCTTC
CASSPGEGVYNEQFF
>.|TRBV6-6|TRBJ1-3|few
TGTGCCAGCAGAGATCAGGGGTCTGGAAACACCATATATTTT
CASRDQGSGNTIYF
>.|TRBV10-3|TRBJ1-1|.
TGTGCCATCAGTGAGTCGACTCGGGAGTATGAAGCTTTCTTT
CAISESTREYEAFF
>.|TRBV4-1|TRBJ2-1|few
TGCGCCAGCAGCCAAGGACAGGTTTACAATGAGCAGTTCTTC
CASSQGQVYNEQFF
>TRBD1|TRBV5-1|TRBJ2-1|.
TGCGCCAGCAGCCTGCGGACAGGTCCCAATGAGCAGTTCTTC
CASSLRTGPNEQFF
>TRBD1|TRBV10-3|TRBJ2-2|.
TGTGCCGCCGGGACAGGGGGCTACACCGGGGAGCTGTTTTTT
CAAGTGGYTGELFF
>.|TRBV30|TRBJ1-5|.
TGTGCCTGGAGTTTCCTGGGGAGTCAGCCCCAGCATTTT
CAWSFLGSQPQHF
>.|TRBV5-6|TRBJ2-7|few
TGTGCCAGCAGCTTTTCCGGGTCCAGCGAGCAGTACTTC
CASSFSGSSEQYF
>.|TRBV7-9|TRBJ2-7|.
TGTGCCAGCAGCTCCCGTACTAGATCCTCCTACGAGCAGTACTTC
CASSSRTRSSYEQYF
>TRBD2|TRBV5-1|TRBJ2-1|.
TGCGCCAGCAGCTCGGATAGCGGGGGGGCCCACAATGAGCAGTTCTTC
CASSSDSGGAHNEQFF